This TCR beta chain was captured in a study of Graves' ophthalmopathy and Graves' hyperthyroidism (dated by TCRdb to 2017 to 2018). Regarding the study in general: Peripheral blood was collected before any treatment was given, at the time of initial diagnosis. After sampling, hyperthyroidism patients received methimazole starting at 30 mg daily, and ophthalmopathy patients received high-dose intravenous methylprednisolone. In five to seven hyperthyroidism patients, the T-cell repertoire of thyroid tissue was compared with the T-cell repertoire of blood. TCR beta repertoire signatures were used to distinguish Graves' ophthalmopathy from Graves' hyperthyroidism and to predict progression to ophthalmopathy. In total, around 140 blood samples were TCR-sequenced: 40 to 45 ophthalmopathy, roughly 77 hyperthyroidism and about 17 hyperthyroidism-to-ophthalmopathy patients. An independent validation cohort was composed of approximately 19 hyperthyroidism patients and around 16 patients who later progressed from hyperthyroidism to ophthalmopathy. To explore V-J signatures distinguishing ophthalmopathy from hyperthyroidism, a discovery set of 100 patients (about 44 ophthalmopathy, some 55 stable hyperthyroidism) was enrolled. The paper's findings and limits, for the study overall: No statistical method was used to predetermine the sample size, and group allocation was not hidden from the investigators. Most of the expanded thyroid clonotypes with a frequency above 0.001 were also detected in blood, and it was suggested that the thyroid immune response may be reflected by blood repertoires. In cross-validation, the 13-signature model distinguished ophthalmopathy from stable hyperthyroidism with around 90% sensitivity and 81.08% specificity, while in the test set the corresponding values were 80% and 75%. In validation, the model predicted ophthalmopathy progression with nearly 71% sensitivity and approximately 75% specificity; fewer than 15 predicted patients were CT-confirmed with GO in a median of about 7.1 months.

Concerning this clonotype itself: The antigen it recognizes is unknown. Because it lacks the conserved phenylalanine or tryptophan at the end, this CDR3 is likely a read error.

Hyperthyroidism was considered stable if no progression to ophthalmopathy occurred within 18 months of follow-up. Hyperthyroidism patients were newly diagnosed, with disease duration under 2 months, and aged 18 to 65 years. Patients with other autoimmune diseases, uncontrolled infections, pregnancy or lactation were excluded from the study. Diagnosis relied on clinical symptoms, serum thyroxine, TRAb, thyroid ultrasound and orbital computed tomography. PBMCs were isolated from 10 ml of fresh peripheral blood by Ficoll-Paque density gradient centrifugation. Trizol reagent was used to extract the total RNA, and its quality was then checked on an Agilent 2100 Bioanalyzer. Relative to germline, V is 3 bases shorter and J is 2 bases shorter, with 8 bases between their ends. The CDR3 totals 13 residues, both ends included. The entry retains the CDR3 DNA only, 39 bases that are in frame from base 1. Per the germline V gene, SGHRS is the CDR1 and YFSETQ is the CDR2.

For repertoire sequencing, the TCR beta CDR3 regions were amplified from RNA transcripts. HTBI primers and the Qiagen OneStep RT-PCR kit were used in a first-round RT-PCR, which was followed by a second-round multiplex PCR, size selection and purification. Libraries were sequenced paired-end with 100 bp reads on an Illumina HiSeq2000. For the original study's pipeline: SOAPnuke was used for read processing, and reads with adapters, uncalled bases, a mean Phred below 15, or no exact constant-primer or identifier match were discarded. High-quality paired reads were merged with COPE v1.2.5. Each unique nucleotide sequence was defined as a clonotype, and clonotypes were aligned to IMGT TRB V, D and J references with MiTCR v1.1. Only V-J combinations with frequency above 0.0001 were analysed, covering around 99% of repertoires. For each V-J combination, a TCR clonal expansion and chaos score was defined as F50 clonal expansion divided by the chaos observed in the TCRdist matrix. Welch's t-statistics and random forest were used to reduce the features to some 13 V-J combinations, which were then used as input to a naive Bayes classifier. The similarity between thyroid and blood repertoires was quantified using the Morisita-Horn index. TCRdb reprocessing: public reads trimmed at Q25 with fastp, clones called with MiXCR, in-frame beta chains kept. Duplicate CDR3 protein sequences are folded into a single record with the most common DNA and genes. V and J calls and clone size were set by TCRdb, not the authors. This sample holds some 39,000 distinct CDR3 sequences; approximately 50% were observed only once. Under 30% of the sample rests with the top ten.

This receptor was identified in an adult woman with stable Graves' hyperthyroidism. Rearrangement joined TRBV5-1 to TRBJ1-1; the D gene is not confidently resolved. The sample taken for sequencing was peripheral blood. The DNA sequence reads TGCGCCAGCAGCTCGTCGGGAAACACTGAAGCTTTCTTA. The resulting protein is CASSSSGNTEAFL.